A selection of T cell receptor beta chains follows, all from one sample in a study of blood T cell repertoires in COVID-19. The repertoire was sequenced with immunoSEQ multiplex PCR; TCRdb's copy has only in-frame clones and lacks some. Of fewer than 450,000 clones in the sample, roughly 87% were seen once. Sequenced sample: PBMCs or T cells enriched from blood (not recorded which). The source is a man younger than 30 who had recovered from COVID-19. CDR3s include the opening cysteine and the closing phenylalanine or tryptophan.

>TRBJ1-4|TRBV11-2
CASSFNRGGHEKLFF
>TRBJ1-1|TRBV4-1
CASSPGDPRGTEAFF
>TRBJ2-2|TRBV5-6
CASRIGTGRTGELFF
>TRBJ1-6|TRBV18
CASSPLDRDNSPLHF
>TRBJ2-6|TRBV24-1
CATSDRKGSGANVLTF
>TRBJ1-2|TRBV27
CASSLARGHGYTF
>TRBJ2-7|TRBV6-1
CASSEFGREDEQYF
>TRBJ1-3|TRBV7-2
CASRRAGDSGNTIYF
>TRBJ1-2|TRBV29-1
CSVVDRRVFYTF
>TRBJ2-7|TRBV4-1
CASSQEGSYEQYF
>TRBJ2-6|TRBV28
CASRGQGSGANVLTF
>TRBJ1-5|TRBV30
CAWSRSTSGTGVNQPQHF
>TRBJ1-5|TRBV12-5
CASGKTGIGNQPQHF
>TRBJ1-6|TRBV9
CASSEQGEGNSPLHF
>TRBJ2-3|TRBV19
CASAPLGDLDTQYF
>TRBJ1-1|TRBV6-5
CASSSDRQGTEAFF
>TRBJ2-1|TRBV7-9
CASSPPYDEQFF
>TRBJ1-2|TRBV10-1
CASSGLEGGYTF
>TRBJ2-1|TRBV20-1
CSASSGSSYNEQFF
>TRBJ1-2|TRBV7-9
CASTGGENYGYTF
>TRBJ2-7|TRBV10-3
CAIRGGLAGATKSYEQYF
>TRBJ1-4|TRBV15
CATSRAPTGSDEKLFF
>TRBJ2-6|TRBV7-9
CASSYTHSSGANVLTF
>TRBJ2-7|TRBV10-3
CATGSDPYEQYF
>TRBJ2-2|TRBV10-2
CASRLAGGGTGELFF
>TRBJ2-5|TRBV5-6
CASSLDYGETQYF
>TRBJ2-6|TRBV5-6
CASSQGDGRAGANVLTF
>TRBJ2-3|TRBV9
CASSVEASTDTQYF
>TRBJ1-1|TRBV19
CASRHRVTNTEAFF
>TRBJ1-1|TRBV5-1
CASSLDSAEAFF
>TRBJ1-2|TRBV9
CASSRGDRGQGYTF
>TRBJ2-1|TRBV7-8
CASSLDTYNEQFF
>TRBJ2-7|TRBV27
CASSIQGTGAYEQYF
>TRBJ1-3|TRBV3-1/TRBV3-2
CASSQGIGGGGNTIYF
>TRBJ1-6|TRBV11-2
CASSLGRINSPLHF
>TRBJ1-4|TRBV2
CASSRGMGEKLFF
>TRBJ1-2|TRBV30
CAWSYNTGWPGGYTF
>TRBJ1-6|TRBV12-5
CASRGGVVKNSPLHF
>TRBJ1-2|TRBV28
CASTDRVYGYTF
>TRBJ2-1|TRBV11-2
CASSLGGSAVF
>TRBJ2-6|TRBV5-1
CASSSTGANVLTF
>TRBJ2-7|TRBV7-9
CASSSGTGNEQYF